This T cell receptor beta chain was recorded in a study of T cell responses to AZD1222 COVID-19 vaccine. This CDR3 has 13 amino acids. The V gene lost 4 bases and the J gene lost 0 bases, with 6 bases spanning the gap. Looked up from germline, CDR1 is MNHEY and CDR2 is SMNVEV (reference sequence). Measured with immunoSEQ multiplex PCR; TCRdb has only the in-frame clones, and not every one. The table has some 130,000 clones, over 90% seen once; the top ten hold roughly 5.9%. The source is an adult in good health. Material: peripheral blood, obtained on day 0 of AZD1222 vaccination. The chain combines TRBV27 with TRBJ1-1; D not certain. The CDR3 DNA is TGTGCCAGCAGTTCCGGCCTGAACACTGAAGCTTTCTTT. It specifies CASSSGLNTEAFF.